This TCR beta chain was observed in a study of blood T cell repertoires in COVID-19. The protocol was immunoSEQ multiplex PCR, while the TCRdb copy is restricted to in-frame clones and leaves out a portion. This table holds about 200,000 clones, about 88% found once. V lost 7 bases and J lost 3, with 10 bases in between. The germline V gene encodes CDR1 SGDLS and CDR2 YYNGEE. CDR3 length: 13 amino acids. Sequenced sample: peripheral blood. The chain employs TRBV9 and TRBJ2-2; the D gene is possibly TRBD1 (5 bases). This TCR derives from a woman aged 40-49 years who had recovered from COVID-19. CDR3 sequence reads: CASQPRDTGELFF. In nucleotides, the CDR3 is TGTGCCAGCCAACCCAGGGACACCGGGGAGCTGTTTTTT.